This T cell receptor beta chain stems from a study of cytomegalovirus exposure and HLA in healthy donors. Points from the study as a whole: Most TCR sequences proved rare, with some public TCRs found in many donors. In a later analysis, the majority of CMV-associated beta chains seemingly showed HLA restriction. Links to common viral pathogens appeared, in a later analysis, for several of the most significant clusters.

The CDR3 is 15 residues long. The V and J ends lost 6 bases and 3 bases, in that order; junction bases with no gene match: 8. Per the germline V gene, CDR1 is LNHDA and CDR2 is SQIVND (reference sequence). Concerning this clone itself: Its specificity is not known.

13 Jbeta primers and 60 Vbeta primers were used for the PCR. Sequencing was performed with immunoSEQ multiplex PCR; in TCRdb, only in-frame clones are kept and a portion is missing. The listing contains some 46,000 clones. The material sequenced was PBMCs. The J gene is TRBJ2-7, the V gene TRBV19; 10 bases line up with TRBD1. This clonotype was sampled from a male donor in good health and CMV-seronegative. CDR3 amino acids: CASSPMGTGDYEQYF. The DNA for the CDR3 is TGTGCCAGTAGCCCCATGGGGACAGGGGACTACGAGCAGTACTTC.